The clone carrying this TCR beta chain showed up many times. The CDR3 totals 14 residues. Germline loops: CDR1 SGHRS, CDR2 YFSETQ. V lost 4 bases, J lost 0 bases, and 11 bases lay in between. These data belong to a study of read filtering for tumor transcriptome and immune sequencing. From 300 to 400 ng of RNA, a library with molecular barcoded alpha/delta and beta/gamma adaptors was made. TCRdb used MiXCR to reprocess the reads, holding one entry per CDR3 protein. This table has almost 40,000 distinct CDR3 sequences, roughly 15% appearing once. This TCR was sampled from a donor at least 40 years old with multiple myeloma. The V and J genes are TRBV5-1 and TRBJ2-7; possible D gene TRBD1, 6 bases. The source material was a population of CD138-negative cells sorted from bone marrow. The CDR3 region is CASSPTGISYEQYF. CDR3 nucleotides: TGCGCCAGCAGCCCTACAGGGATCTCCTACGAGCAGTACTTC.